This T cell receptor (beta chain) was sequenced in a study of cytomegalovirus exposure and HLA in healthy donors. This clone came up a few times. What it binds is unknown. Study observations and caveats: Researchers had no immune exposure information except CMV serostatus available. In a later analysis, compared with equally common non-associated chains, HLA-associated beta chains were more expanded.

Germline values: CDR1 ENHRY, CDR2 SYGVKD. V was cut by 5 bases and J by 5 bases, with 12 bases left in between. The CDR3 contains 13 residues. The primer mix had 60 Vbeta and 13 Jbeta primers. Original processing notes: It was a later analysis that counted tens of millions of unique TCR beta chains, of which about 10 million were shared. Method: immunoSEQ multiplex PCR; TCRdb's copy keeps in-frame clones and lacks some. That table supplies the V and J calls and clone size; D and trimming were determined from the DNA. The sample includes more than 100,000 clones, less than 20% seen only once; the top ten take roughly 2%.

The gene calls are TRBV10-3 and TRBJ1-1; a possible D gene is TRBD1 (6 bases). What was sequenced was PBMCs. This TCR came from a woman aged 18-35 years in good health and CMV-seronegative. The DNA for the CDR3 is TGTGCCATCAGTATGACAGGAGAGACTGAAGCTTTCTTT. It translates to CAISMTGETEAFF.